This T cell receptor (beta chain) was observed in a study of siplizumab effects on memory and regulatory T cells. The V gene lost 6 bases and the J gene lost 2 bases, with 17 bases spanning the gap. The CDR3 sequence is 15 residues long. Germline V gene data show CDR1 as MNHEY and CDR2 as SVGAGI. This clone was observed a handful of times. Its antigen remains unknown. The data were produced by immunoSEQ multiplex PCR, yet TCRdb's version contains in-frame clones alone and is incomplete. The repertoire holds some 88,000 clones, with over 80% as singletons. Overall study results and limits: Suppressive capability of dividing Tregs from siplizumab cultures went unverified.

The chain has TRBV6-5 and TRBJ2-7; D possibly corresponds to TRBD1 (5 bases). This clonotype originated in a human donor in good health. The material sequenced was CD4+ T cells sorted from blood. The CDR3 DNA reads as TGTGCCAGCAGGCCTCAGGGCCCAAGTACCTACGAGCAGTACTTC. Protein product: CASRPQGPSTYEQYF.